This paragraph covers one T cell receptor beta chain sequence. What it binds is unknown. TCR alpha and beta CDR3 regions were amplified from RNA using iRepertoire nested multiplex PCR. Input was roughly 95-450 ng of tissue mRNA or PBMC total RNA. Using its own MiXCR run on the multiplex PCR reads, TCRdb lists one record per CDR3 protein. The profile shows roughly 350,000 distinct CDR3 sequences, roughly two fifths of them singletons. This specimen comes from a study of glioma-infiltrating T cells. Study summary: Dexamethasone exposure before glioma surgery was limited to six or fewer days. Target coverage was roughly 4.5- to 11-fold for 950,000 to 1,000,000 blood T cells.

Trimming stripped 6 bases from V and 4 bases from J, with 13 bases between. Germline V gives CDR1 MNHEY, CDR2 SMNVEV (reference sequence). The CDR3 totals 14 residues. Findings and caveats of the study: Non-neoplastic patients had below-expected tissue-blood divergence, while all gliomas exceeded expectation.

The gene calls are TRBV27 and TRBJ1-5, with D perhaps TRBD1 (5 bases). This TCR was recovered from a human donor with low-grade glioma or glioblastoma, undergoing nonglioma brain surgery, or in good health (not recorded which). The material sequenced was glioma tissue, nonneoplastic brain tissue, or PBMCs (not recorded which). The DNA of the CDR3 is TGTGCCAGCAGCTATCACAGGACAAATCAGCCCCAGCATTTT. It is translated as CASSYHRTNQPQHF.